This TCR beta chain was observed in a study of T cells in Graves' hyperthyroidism and ophthalmopathy. The study, taken as a whole, reports: In the analysis, a 13 V-J model separated ophthalmopathy from stable hyperthyroidism.

RNA transcripts gave rise to amplified TCR beta CDR3 regions. The TCR CDR3 first-round RT-PCR relied on the HTBI primer set. TCRdb recomputed calls from the multiplex PCR reads with MiXCR, one row per CDR3 protein. Of about 500,000 distinct CDR3 sequences listed, approximately 15% are singletons. This clonotype was picked up a small number of times. Antigen unknown. The CDR3 spans 17 residues. Trimming pared 2 bases from V and 0 bases from J, leaving 16 bases between. CDR1 SGHTA and CDR2 FQGNSA come from the germline V gene. The material sequenced was blood. The chain couples TRBV7-2 to TRBJ1-1, with no clear D. This receptor was taken from a woman between 18 and 30 years old with Graves' hyperthyroidism. The CDR3 bases are TGTGCCAGCAGCTTAAGCGCGCGGGCCCCTCTGAACACTGAAGCTTTCTTT. Translating gives CASSLSARAPLNTEAFF.